The present T cell receptor beta chain was sequenced within a study of T-cell memory formation after mild COVID-19. Germline trimming cut 4 bases from V and 0 bases from J; bases unmatched to any gene: 5. This CDR3 comprises 16 residues. CDR1 and CDR2 (germline): MGHRA, YSYEKL. MiXCR, applied by TCRdb to the 5' RACE reads, yields one record per CDR3 protein. The table shows about half a million distinct CDR3 sequences, with roughly 18% occurring only once. The sequence was collected from an adult woman who had mild COVID-19 (a few samples of this study predate the infection). Cell type and time point are not known. Material: PBMCs or a T cell subset sorted from them (not recorded which). The chain has TRBV4-1 and TRBJ1-4, with 7 bases fitting TRBD1. The CDR3 loop is CASSPYGQATNEKLFF. DNA for the CDR3: TGCGCCAGCAGCCCCTACGGACAGGCAACTAATGAAAAACTGTTTTTT.